The 16 T cell receptor beta chains presented below share a single source sample, sequenced in a study of metastatic and nonmetastatic thyroid tumors. Thyroid surgery had not been preceded by any treatment in any patient. MiXCR reprocessed the PCR reads for TCRdb. Found here are around 15,000 clones, around 20% of them singletons; the top ten hold 9% to 15%. Input material: tumor tissue. Every receptor here comes from a female donor with papillary thyroid cancer or a benign thyroid nodule (not recorded which). Some clones in this sample may be carry-over from other donors' samples.

This clone showed up just a few times. This chain connects TRBV6-2 or TRBV6-3 to TRBJ2-7; D ambiguous. Trimming left V 4 bases short and J 4 bases short, with 5 bases between. This CDR3 comprises 11 residues. Germline V gives CDR1 MNHEY, CDR2 SVGEGT. In nucleotides, the CDR3 is TGTGCCAGCAGTTTGCAATACGAGCAGTACTTC. Translating it yields CASSLQYEQYF.

CDR3 protein: CASSLVAMSSYEQYF. Written as DNA, the CDR3 is TGTGCCAGCAGCTTAGTAGCTATGAGCTCCTACGAGCAGTACTTC. The J gene is TRBJ2-7, the V gene TRBV7-2; D is unclear. The V end lost 1 base, the J end lost 0 bases, and 10 bases lay between the germline ends. Germline CDR1 reads SGHTA; CDR2 reads FQGNSA. CDR3 length: 15 residues.

This clone was seen at least ten times. The chain is built from TRBV3-1 and TRBJ2-5, with D perhaps matching TRBD1 or TRBD2 (5 bases each). The length of the CDR3 is 13 residues. Germline CDR1 is LGHDT and CDR2 is YNNKEL (reference sequence). V lost 4 bases and J lost 5, with 11 bases in between. The CDR3 nucleotides are TGTGCCAGCAGCCCCGGGACGCGGGAGACCCAGTACTTC. This translates into CASSPGTRETQYF.

The V and J genes are TRBV11-2 and TRBJ2-4; D possibly corresponds to TRBD2 (6 bases). The V end was cut by 0 bases, the J end by 6 bases, with 18 bases between. The CDR3 runs to 17 residues. Germline values: CDR1 SGHAT, CDR2 FQNNGV. The CDR3 sequence is CASSLDAFGGERNIQYF. The DNA of the CDR3 is TGTGCCAGCAGCTTAGATGCGTTCGGGGGTGAAAGAAACATTCAGTACTTC.

The J gene is TRBJ2-7, the V gene TRBV20-1, with TRBD1 identical over 10 bases. Germline trimming cut 1 base from V and 7 bases from J; bases unmatched to any gene: 4. The CDR3 is 13 residues long. Germline values: CDR1 DFQATT, CDR2 SNEGSKA (reference sequence). The DNA of the CDR3 is TGCAGTGCTAGAGGACAGGGGGCGCGAGAGCAGTACTTC. Its translation is CSARGQGAREQYF.

Many counts were recorded for this clone. The chain has TRBV29-1 and TRBJ2-7; 10 bases line up with TRBD1. The CDR3 consists of 12 residues. Germline V lookup: CDR1 SQVTM, CDR2 ANQGSEA. J was trimmed by 6 bases and V by 5 bases; bases with no gene match: 4. CDR3 nucleotide sequence: TGCAGCGTTCGACAGGGGGCCGTCGAGCAGTACTTC. It yields the protein CSVRQGAVEQYF.

In this sample, this clone turned up many times. The chain couples TRBV18 to TRBJ2-1, with TRBD2 identical over 11 bases. CDR3 size: 16 residues. Looked up from germline, CDR1 is KGHSH and CDR2 is LQKENI. Unmatched junction bases numbered 9, after V lost 4 bases and J lost 7 bases. Here the CDR3 reads CASSHFSSGRMNEQFF. The CDR3 DNA follows: TGTGCCAGCTCACACTTCTCTAGCGGGAGGATGAATGAGCAGTTCTTC.

This clone was detected many times. This sequence joins TRBV20-1 and TRBJ2-2; 9 nucleotides line up with TRBD2. With V trimmed by 5 bases and J by 2 bases, 12 bases remained unmatched. The CDR3 runs to 17 residues. Germline loops: CDR1 DFQATT, CDR2 SNEGSKA (reference sequence). CDR3: CSAAAGASGINTGELFF. CDR3 bases: TGCAGTGCTGCCGCCGGGGCTAGCGGGATTAACACCGGGGAGCTGTTTTTT.

J is TRBJ2-7 and V is TRBV2, with D perhaps being TRBD1 or TRBD2 (6 bases each). Germline CDR1 is SNHLY and CDR2 is FYNNEI. With 5 bases removed from V and 6 bases from J, the gap between germline ends came to 8 bases. CDR3 size: 11 residues. CDR3 sequence reads: CASSPGAEQYF. Written as DNA, the CDR3 is TGTGCCAGCAGTCCGGGGGCCGAGCAGTACTTC.

This clone was seen a few times. The gene calls are TRBV12-3 or TRBV12-4 and TRBJ2-3; D call uncertain. There are 14 residues in the CDR3. V was cut by 5 bases and J by 3 bases, with 12 bases left in between. The CDR3 sequence: CASSQAQVTDTQYF. Here the CDR3 DNA reads TGTGCCAGCAGTCAAGCCCAGGTTACAGATACGCAGTATTTT.

This clone was detected ten times or more. Just one base apart from a much larger clone, this may be a read error. The chain recombines TRBV25-1 with TRBJ2-4; TRBD1 matches 7 bases. Trimming removed 3 bases from V and 4 bases from J; junction bases left unmatched: 6. This CDR3 has 15 residues. Germline loops: CDR1 MGHDK, CDR2 SYGVNS. Here the CDR3 DNA reads TGTGCCAGCAGTGAGACATCGGGACAGAAAAACATTCAGTACTTC. Protein product: CASSETSGQKNIQYF. Complete variable domain (other parts from reference TRBV25-1 and TRBJ2-4): EADIYQTPRYLVIGTGKKITLECSQTMGHDKMYWYQQDPGMELHLIHYSYGVNSTEKGDLSSESTVSRIRTEHFPLTLESARPSHTSQYLCASSETSGQKNIQYFGAGTRLSVL.

This clone was recorded many times. Just one base apart from a much larger clone, this may be a read error. This chain links TRBV6-1 with TRBJ2-2; 9 bases line up with TRBD2. This CDR3 comprises 15 residues. Germline V lookup: CDR1 MNHNS, CDR2 SASEGT. V lost 6 bases to trimming and J lost 6 bases; unmatched junction nucleotides: 8. The CDR3 spells CASSPQLAGPGELFF. The CDR3 nucleotides are TGTGCCAGCAGCCCCCAGCTAGCGGGACCCGGGGAGCTGTTTTTT.

J is TRBJ2-7 and V is TRBV18; D remains unclear. CDR1 KGHSH and CDR2 LQKENI come from the germline V gene. V lost 2 bases and J lost 3, with 8 bases in between. The CDR3 is 13 amino acids. The CDR3 reads CASSPSRGYEQYF. The CDR3 DNA sequence: TGTGCCAGCTCACCATCTCGAGGCTACGAGCAGTACTTC.

This clone was observed at least ten times. This may be a read error, as it is one base from a much larger clone. The chain has TRBV28 and TRBJ1-1; D possibly corresponds to TRBD1 (5 bases). Germline loops: CDR1 MDHEN, CDR2 SYDVKM. The CDR3 is 14 amino acids. DNA for the CDR3: TGTGCCGGCAGTTTAGGGGCGGAGAACACTGAAGCTTTCTTT. Translated, it gives CAGSLGAENTEAFF.

Within the sample, this clone is medium-sized. The chain is built from TRBV6-6 and TRBJ2-7, with 9 positions matching TRBD2. V lost 0 bases, J lost 3 bases, and 3 bases stayed unmatched. This CDR3 is built from 15 residues. Germline CDR1 and CDR2: MNHNY and SVGAGI (reference sequence). CDR3 sequence: CASSYSGSGSYEQYF. CDR3 in DNA: TGTGCCAGCAGTTACTCGGGTAGCGGGAGCTACGAGCAGTACTTC.

This clone has a handful of counts. The chain uses TRBV10-3 and TRBJ2-7, with D uncertain. Germline V gene lookup returns CDR1 ENHRY and CDR2 SYGVKD. The CDR3 length is 15 residues. The germline V and J ends were trimmed by 0 bases and 10 bases, with 19 bases remaining between them. DNA of the CDR3: TGTGCCATCAGTGAGTCGACCCAACGGATTCTACCACAGTACTTC. Its translation is CAISESTQRILPQYF.